This T cell receptor (beta chain) originates from a study of T cells in Graves' hyperthyroidism and ophthalmopathy. The study, taken as a whole, reports: Ophthalmopathy was separated from stable hyperthyroidism by a 13 V-J model. Blood also carried most thyroid clonotypes expanded above 0.001.

Every diagnosis used clinical symptoms, serum thyroxine and TRAb, thyroid ultrasound and orbital computed tomography. This CDR3 spans 13 amino acids. V was shortened by 2 bases and J by 3 bases, with 8 bases between the two germline ends. Germline assignment: CDR1 MNHEY and CDR2 SMNVEV (reference sequence). TCR beta CDR3 regions were amplified from RNA. Primed by the HTBI set, a first-round RT-PCR was run on the TCR CDR3. TCRdb recomputed calls from the multiplex PCR reads with MiXCR, one row per CDR3 protein. The repertoire consists of around 280,000 distinct CDR3 sequences, with about an eighth occurring once and the leading ten covering 7.8%. The sample holds many counts of this clonotype. Its specificity is not known.

The sample comprised blood. The chain is built from TRBV27 and TRBJ2-7; D remains ambiguous. The TCR was taken from a woman younger than 45 with Graves' hyperthyroidism that later progressed to Graves' ophthalmopathy. The CDR3, as DNA: TGTGCCAGCAGTTTAAAAGGTGGCTACGAGCAGTACTTC. The encoded protein is CASSLKGGYEQYF.